Shown below are 14 T cell receptor beta chains from a single sample sequenced in a study of T-cell memory formation after mild COVID-19. One entry per CDR3 protein, called by TCRdb with MiXCR from the 5' RACE reads. This table holds 250,000 to 400,000 distinct CDR3 sequences, roughly 13% found once. The sequenced sample was PBMCs or a T cell subset sorted from them (not recorded which). The source is a man aged 18 to 30 who had mild COVID-19 (a few samples of this study predate the infection). Cell type and time point are not known.

This chain links TRBV5-5 with TRBJ1-2; 8 bases agree with TRBD1. The CDR3 has 13 residues. CDR1 and CDR2 from the germline V gene are SGHKS and YYEKEE (reference sequence). After removal of 5 bases from V and 7 bases from J, the junction contained 7 bases not matched to a gene. The CDR3 protein is CASSSRQGTGYTF. CDR3 nucleotides: TGTGCCAGCAGTTCACGACAGGGGACTGGCTACACCTTC.

This clonotype showed up many times. V usage is TRBV18 and J usage is TRBJ2-3; 13 positions match TRBD2. From germline, CDR1 is KGHSH and CDR2 LQKENI. The V and J ends lost 3 bases and 2 bases, in that order; junction bases with no gene match: 5. The CDR3 sequence is 17 residues long. The CDR3 loop reads CASSPGLAGAITDTQYF. In nucleotides, the CDR3 is TGTGCCAGCTCACCCGGACTAGCGGGGGCGATCACAGATACGCAGTATTTT. The variable domain in full, with the rest retrieved from reference TRBV18 and TRBJ2-3, is NAGVMQNPRHLVRRRGQEARLRCSPMKGHSHVYWYRQLPEEGLKFMVYLQKENIIDESGMPKERFSAEFPKEGPSILRIQQVVRGDSAAYFCASSPGLAGAITDTQYFGPGTRLTVL.

This clonotype has just a few counts. CDR3 in DNA: TGTGCCAGCAGCTTTGTCCCTCTAGCGGGGAGGGATACGCAGTATTTT. Translated: CASSFVPLAGRDTQYF. The chain links TRBV7-2 to TRBJ2-3, with 9 bases aligning to TRBD2. The CDR3 sequence is 16 residues long. Unmatched junction bases numbered 10, after V lost 3 bases and J lost 6 bases. Germline loops: CDR1 SGHTA, CDR2 FQGNSA.

The gene calls are TRBV5-1 and TRBJ1-1, with a weak D call TRBD1 (5 bases). The V and J ends lost 4 bases and 3 bases respectively, with 10 bases between them. CDR3 length: 13 residues. The germline V gene encodes CDR1 SGHRS and CDR2 YFSETQ. This chain's CDR3 is CASSPTAYTEAFF. CDR3 nucleotide sequence: TGCGCCAGCAGCCCGACAGCCTACACTGAAGCTTTCTTT.

The J gene is TRBJ1-1, the V gene TRBV7-2; D unresolved. The CDR3 loop spans 13 amino acids. Germline assignment: CDR1 SGHTA and CDR2 FQGNSA. Trimming took off 0 bases at V and 4 bases at J, with 6 bases between the two ends. The CDR3 DNA sequence: TGTGCCAGCAGCTTAGCGTTGGCCACTGAAGCTTTCTTT. It translates to CASSLALATEAFF.

This clonotype was observed a handful of times. The CDR3 DNA follows: TGTGCCAGCAGAGCCCCTCCGGTCCGGGGCACCGGGGAGCTGTTTTTT. This codes for CASRAPPVRGTGELFF. The genes are TRBV6-2 or TRBV6-3 and TRBJ2-2; a possible D gene is TRBD2 (5 bases). The CDR3 is made up of 16 amino acids. Germline V gene lookup returns CDR1 MNHEY and CDR2 SVGEGT. Trimming pared 6 bases from V and 4 bases from J, leaving 18 bases between.

This chain joins TRBV6-1 and TRBJ2-1, with a weak D call TRBD1 (5 bases). The CDR3 sequence is 16 residues long. The germline V gene encodes CDR1 MNHNS and CDR2 SASEGT. With 6 bases removed from V and 0 bases from J, the gap between germline ends came to 15 bases. Here the CDR3 reads CASRQAPVSSYNEQFF. The CDR3 coding sequence is TGTGCCAGCAGACAGGCGCCTGTTAGCTCCTACAATGAGCAGTTCTTC.

The chain carries TRBV20-1 and TRBJ1-1; tentatively, D is TRBD1 (6 bases). Germline CDR1 reads DFQATT; CDR2 reads SNEGSKA (reference sequence). Trimming stripped 5 bases from V and 4 bases from J, with 11 bases between. The CDR3 is made up of 12 amino acids. The CDR3 DNA reads as TGCAGTGCTTATGACAGGACCACTGAAGCTTTCTTT. Its protein is CSAYDRTTEAFF.

This clonotype showed up just a few times. The gene calls are TRBV19 and TRBJ1-6, with D possibly TRBD1 on 5 matching bases. The germline CDR1 and CDR2 sequences are LNHDA and SQIVND (reference sequence). The CDR3 runs 14 residues. Trimming removed 5 bases at V and 9 bases at J, with 14 bases between. In nucleotides, the CDR3 is TGTGCCAGTAGTCCGCCGGAGGACATTTCACCCCTCCACTTT. It translates to CASSPPEDISPLHF.

This clonotype was found a few times. V usage is TRBV2 and J usage is TRBJ2-7; no clear D. Looked up from germline, CDR1 is SNHLY and CDR2 is FYNNEI. The CDR3 totals 12 residues. Trimming removed 6 bases at V and 7 bases at J, with 13 bases between. The CDR3 bases are TGTGCCAGCAGGTGGGCCTTTGAGGAGCAGTACTTC. Its protein is CASRWAFEEQYF. Combining the CDR3 with reference TRBV2 and TRBJ2-7 gives the whole variable domain EPEVTQTPSHQVTQMGQEVILRCVPISNHLYFYWYRQILGQKVEFLVSFYNNEISEKSEIFDDQFSVERPDGSNFTLKIRSTKLEDSAMYFCASRWAFEEQYFGPGTRLTVT.

This rearrangement joins TRBV7-2 to TRBJ1-5, with D maybe TRBD1 (6 bases). V lost 5 bases, J lost 2 bases, and 10 bases lay in between. The germline gives CDR1 SGHTA, CDR2 FQGNSA. CDR3 length: 14 amino acids. Here the CDR3 DNA reads TGTGCCAGCAGCGTCAGACAGGGCAATCAGCCCCAGCATTTT. Translation gives CASSVRQGNQPQHF.

The chain has TRBV7-8 and TRBJ2-5, with 12 bases identical to TRBD2. CDR3 length: 17 residues. Germline assignment: CDR1 SGHVS and CDR2 FQNEAQ. Germline trimming cut 5 bases from V and 1 base from J; bases unmatched to any gene: 8. The CDR3 loop reads CASSIDTSGGLQETQYF. For the CDR3, the DNA is TGTGCCAGCAGCATCGATACTAGCGGGGGGCTCCAAGAGACCCAGTACTTC.

In this sample, this clonotype turned up a few times. V and J are TRBV5-6 and TRBJ1-1; 10 bases agree with TRBD1. Per germline, CDR1 SGHDT and CDR2 YYEEEE. With V trimmed by 2 bases and J by 5 bases, 12 bases remained unmatched. The CDR3 consists of 17 residues. The CDR3 is CASSLIQRRDRGTEAFF. CDR3 in DNA: TGTGCCAGCAGCTTAATTCAGAGGAGGGACAGGGGTACTGAAGCTTTCTTT. Based on the CDR3 plus reference TRBV5-6 and TRBJ1-1, the full variable domain is DAGVTQSPTHLIKTRGQQVTLRCSPKSGHDTVSWYQQALGQGPQFIFQYYEEEERQRGNFPDRFSGHQFPNYSSELNVNALLLGDSALYLCASSLIQRRDRGTEAFFGQGTRLTVV.

Many counts were recorded for this clonotype. At one end the junction does not follow the germline gene, possibly because of a read error. The gene calls are TRBV5-5 and TRBJ2-5; D not certain. The germline gives CDR1 SGHKS, CDR2 YYEKEE (reference sequence). The CDR3 is 13 amino acids. CDR3 nucleotides: TGTGCCAGCACCTTGAGTGGCCAAGAGACCCAGTACTTC. Its protein is CASTLSGQETQYF.